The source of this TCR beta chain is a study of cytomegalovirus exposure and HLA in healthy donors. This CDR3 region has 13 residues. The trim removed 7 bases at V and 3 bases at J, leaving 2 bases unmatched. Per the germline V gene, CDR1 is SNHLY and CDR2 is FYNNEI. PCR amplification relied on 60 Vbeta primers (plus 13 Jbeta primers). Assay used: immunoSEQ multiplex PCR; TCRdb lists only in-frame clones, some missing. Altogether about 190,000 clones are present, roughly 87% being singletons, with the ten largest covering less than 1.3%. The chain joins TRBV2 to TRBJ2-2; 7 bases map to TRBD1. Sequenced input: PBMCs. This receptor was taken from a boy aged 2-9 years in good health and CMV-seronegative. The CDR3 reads CASIRGYTGELFF. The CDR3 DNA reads TGTGCCAGCATCAGGGGGTACACCGGGGAGCTGTTTTTT.